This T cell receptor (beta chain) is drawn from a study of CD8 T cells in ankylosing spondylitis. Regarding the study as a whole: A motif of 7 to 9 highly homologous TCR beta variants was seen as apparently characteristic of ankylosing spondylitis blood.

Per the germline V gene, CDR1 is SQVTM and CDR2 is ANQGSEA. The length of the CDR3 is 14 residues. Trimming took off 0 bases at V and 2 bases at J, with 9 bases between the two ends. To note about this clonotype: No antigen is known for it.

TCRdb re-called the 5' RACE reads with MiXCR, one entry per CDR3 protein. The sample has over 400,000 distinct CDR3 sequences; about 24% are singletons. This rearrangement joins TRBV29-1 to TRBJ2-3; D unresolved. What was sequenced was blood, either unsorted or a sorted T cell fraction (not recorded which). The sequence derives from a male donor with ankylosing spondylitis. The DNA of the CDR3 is TGCAGCGTTGAAGACCTCAGACCCACAGATACGCAGTATTTT. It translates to CSVEDLRPTDTQYF.